The clone carrying this TCR beta chain was detected only a few times. The antigen remains unidentified. A junction end diverges from the germline sequence, so it may reflect a read error. Germline V gene data show CDR1 as SEHNR and CDR2 as FQNEAQ (reference sequence). This CDR3 has 13 residues. The sample originates from a study of cytomegalovirus exposure and HLA in healthy donors. Both 60 Vbeta primers and 13 Jbeta primers went into the PCR. Assay used: immunoSEQ multiplex PCR; TCRdb lists only in-frame clones, some missing. The top ten clones hold about 2.2% of a sample with some 200,000 clones, about four fifths of them seen once. Study-level points and caveats: Later work associated more than 15,000 TCR beta sequences with HLA alleles at 0.05 false discovery rate. In a later analysis, donors in an Asian-associated ancestry cluster reportedly had fewer N-insertions in productive TCRs than the cohort mean.

The TCR sequence derives from a woman in her fifties or sixties in good health and CMV-seronegative. This chain connects TRBV7-9 to TRBJ2-7; D is undetermined. The sequenced sample consisted of PBMCs. Written as DNA, the CDR3 is TGTTCCAGCAGCTTAACGGTCTCCTACGAGCAGTACTTC. It specifies CSSSLTVSYEQYF.